The rows below give T cell receptor beta chains drawn from one sample of a study of cytomegalovirus exposure and HLA in healthy donors. Sequencing was performed with immunoSEQ multiplex PCR; in TCRdb, only in-frame clones are kept and a portion is missing. The profile shows 120,000 to 150,000 clones, 80% to 90% of them singletons. The sample comprised PBMCs. These receptors all stem from a man between 18 and 29 years old in good health and CMV-seropositive. CDR3s include the opening cysteine and the closing phenylalanine or tryptophan. D genes are given only for firm matches. Rows may omit the clone size; those that give it use once, few, many or a size class.

d_gene	abundance	v_gene	j_gene	CDR3aa	CDR3nt
NA	NA	TRBV2	TRBJ1-1	CASHRVSAEAFF	TGTGCCAGCCACAGGGTGAGCGCTGAAGCTTTCTTT
TRBD2	NA	TRBV6-5	TRBJ2-7	CATFSLWAGGYEQYF	TGTGCCACCTTCTCCCTTTGGGCGGGGGGCTACGAGCAGTACTTC
NA	few	TRBV29-1	TRBJ1-2	CSGRTDYGYTF	TGCAGCGGGAGGACAGACTATGGCTACACCTTC
TRBD2	NA	TRBV7-6	TRBJ2-7	CASSPGLAGFLYEQYF	TGTGCCAGCAGCCCGGGACTAGCGGGCTTTCTGTACGAGCAGTACTTC
TRBD2	NA	TRBV25-1	TRBJ2-1	CASSEWRGDNEQFF	TGTGCCAGCAGTGAATGGCGGGGGGATAATGAGCAGTTCTTC
TRBD2	few	TRBV28	TRBJ2-5	CASSSPLAVETQYF	TGTGCCAGCAGTTCACCACTAGCGGTAGAGACCCAGTACTTC
TRBD1	NA	TRBV6-1	TRBJ1-6	CASSVSRQGANSPLHF	TGTGCCAGCAGTGTAAGTCGTCAGGGGGCTAATTCACCCCTCCACTTT
NA	NA	TRBV2	TRBJ2-4	CASSIRAPSKNIQYF	TGTGCCAGCAGTATCAGGGCCCCAAGCAAAAACATTCAGTACTTC
TRBD1	NA	TRBV18	TRBJ1-6	CASSPLGQVAPLHF	TGTGCCAGCTCACCACTCGGACAGGTAGCACCCCTCCACTTT
TRBD2	NA	TRBV6-5	TRBJ2-7	CASTTGLAGKNEQYF	TGTGCCAGCACCACGGGACTAGCGGGGAAAAACGAGCAGTACTTC
NA	NA	TRBV29-1	TRBJ1-1	CSVEGGGGTEAFF	TGCAGCGTTGAAGGGGGAGGGGGCACTGAAGCTTTCTTT
NA	NA	TRBV7-3	TRBJ1-1	CASSLQQNTEAFF	TGTGCCAGCAGCCTACAGCAGAACACTGAAGCTTTCTTT
NA	once	TRBV6-1	TRBJ2-3	CASSVLRGPGNTDTQYF	TGTGCCAGCAGTGTACTCAGGGGACCAGGGAATACAGATACGCAGTATTTT
TRBD1	NA	TRBV25-1	TRBJ2-1	CASSEQGQGGEQFF	TGTGCCAGCAGTGAGCAAGGACAGGGCGGTGAGCAGTTCTTC
NA	few	TRBV6-1	TRBJ2-7	CASSVTDGIYEQYF	TGTGCCAGCAGTGTCACGGACGGGATCTACGAGCAGTACTTC
TRBD2	NA	TRBV6-5	TRBJ2-7	CASSPGLARDEQYF	TGTGCCAGCAGTCCGGGACTAGCGAGAGACGAGCAGTACTTC
NA	NA	TRBV11-1	TRBJ2-7	CASSLESGRVGSYEQYF	TGTGCCAGCAGCTTAGAATCTGGGAGAGTGGGCTCCTACGAGCAGTACTTC
TRBD1	NA	TRBV5-1	TRBJ2-6	CASGSPGQGLSGANVLTF	TGCGCCAGCGGCTCTCCGGGACAGGGCCTCTCTGGGGCCAACGTCCTGACTTTC
NA	NA	TRBV6-5	TRBJ2-3	CASNLGGATTQYF	TGTGCCAGCAATTTGGGCGGGGCAACTACGCAGTATTTT
TRBD1	NA	TRBV7-2	TRBJ1-1	CASSLGNRGWAFF	TGTGCCAGCAGCTTAGGAAACAGGGGTTGGGCTTTCTTT
NA	few	TRBV28	TRBJ1-6	CASSPTSKSPLHF	TGTGCCAGCAGTCCCACCTCTAAGTCACCCCTCCACTTT
NA	NA	TRBV2	TRBJ1-5	CASTQRGNQPQHF	TGTGCCAGCACCCAGAGGGGGAATCAGCCCCAGCATTTT
TRBD1	once	TRBV13	TRBJ2-2	CASTVQGDTGELFF	TGTGCCAGCACCGTCCAGGGGGACACCGGGGAGCTGTTTTTT
NA	NA	TRBV5-8	TRBJ1-2	CASSLVAGNYGYTF	TGTGCCAGCAGCTTGGTAGCAGGGAACTATGGCTACACCTTC
NA	few	TRBV6-4	TRBJ2-1	CASREGPTPYNEQFF	TGTGCCAGCAGGGAGGGCCCTACCCCCTACAATGAGCAGTTCTTC
TRBD2	NA	TRBV5-1	TRBJ2-1	CASSRRASGSGNEQFF	TGCGCCAGCAGCCGGAGAGCTAGCGGGAGCGGAAATGAGCAGTTCTTC
NA	NA	TRBV10-1	TRBJ1-2	CASSIVEYGYTF	TGCGCCAGCAGCATAGTAGAGTATGGCTACACCTTC
TRBD1	NA	TRBV18	TRBJ1-3	CASSLGTGSGNTIYF	TGTGCCAGCTCACTGGGGACAGGCTCTGGAAACACCATATATTTT
TRBD1	once	TRBV4-1	TRBJ2-1	CASSQRTGENNEQFF	TGCGCCAGCAGCCAAAGGACAGGGGAGAACAATGAGCAGTTCTTC
TRBD2	NA	TRBV30	TRBJ2-1	CAWSRLAGASYNEQFF	TGTGCCTGGAGCCGGCTAGCGGGAGCCTCCTACAATGAGCAGTTCTTC
NA	NA	TRBV7-9	TRBJ2-3	CASSSISPGSGADTQYF	TGTGCCAGCAGTTCTATATCCCCGGGGTCCGGGGCAGATACGCAGTATTTT
NA	NA	TRBV7-9	TRBJ2-1	CASSFQVGTMISGEQFF	TGTGCCAGCAGCTTTCAAGTCGGGACAATGATCTCGGGTGAGCAGTTCTTC
NA	NA	TRBV5-1	TRBJ2-1	CASSFLALNEQFF	TGCGCCAGCAGCTTCCTAGCCTTGAATGAGCAGTTCTTC
TRBD1	NA	TRBV7-9	TRBJ2-6	CASSLARDRGPAGANVLTF	TGTGCCAGCAGCTTAGCCCGGGACAGGGGGCCTGCTGGGGCCAACGTCCTGACTTTC
NA	NA	TRBV19	TRBJ2-2	CASSSETGELFF	TGTGCCAGTAGTTCGGAGACCGGGGAGCTGTTTTTT
NA	NA	TRBV28	TRBJ1-2	CALGRGFIDGYTF	TGTGCCTTAGGGAGGGGATTTATAGATGGCTACACCTTC
TRBD1	NA	TRBV28	TRBJ1-2	CASSLGDRGYGYTF	TGTGCCAGCAGTTTAGGGGACAGGGGCTATGGCTACACCTTC
TRBD2	NA	TRBV7-8	TRBJ2-2	CASRGRAFGTGELFF	TGTGCCAGCAGGGGGAGGGCCTTTGGAACCGGGGAGCTGTTTTTT
TRBD1	NA	TRBV27	TRBJ2-3	CASSPAGQGEGAYF	TGTGCCAGCAGCCCCGCGGGACAGGGGGAGGGCGCGTATTTT
NA	NA	TRBV7-7	TRBJ2-5	CASSFRNGAETQYF	TGTGCTAGCAGCTTCAGGAATGGGGCGGAGACCCAGTACTTC
TRBD1	NA	TRBV19	TRBJ1-6	CASSIRDSSYNSPLHF	TGTGCCAGTAGTATCAGGGACAGCTCCTATAATTCACCCCTCCACTTT
TRBD1	once	TRBV7-9	TRBJ2-3	CASRSPGQGIGDTQYF	TGTGCCAGCAGATCTCCGGGACAGGGAATTGGAGATACGCAGTATTTT
NA	NA	TRBV6-5	TRBJ1-1	CASRHQTDRYTEAFF	TGTGCCAGCAGACACCAGACCGACAGGTACACTGAAGCTTTCTTT
NA	NA	TRBV11-2	TRBJ2-6	CASSLGRGSGANVLTF	TGTGCCAGCAGCTTAGGACGCGGCTCTGGGGCCAACGTCCTGACTTTC
NA	once	TRBV19	TRBJ1-2	CASSTEGGVGYTF	TGTGCCAGTAGTACCGAGGGGGGGGTCGGCTACACCTTC
TRBD2	NA	TRBV9	TRBJ2-1	CASGTSGALNEQFF	TGTGCCAGCGGGACTAGCGGGGCCCTCAATGAGCAGTTCTTC
NA	NA	TRBV19	TRBJ1-4	CASSTERAPNEKLFF	TGTGCCAGTAGTACCGAACGAGCCCCGAACGAAAAACTGTTTTTT
NA	once	TRBV27	TRBJ2-5	CASSSLQGVGETQYF	TGTGCCAGCAGTAGCCTACAGGGAGTGGGTGAGACCCAGTACTTC
TRBD1	NA	TRBV6-4	TRBJ1-2	CASGGTAFGGYTF	TGTGCCAGCGGCGGGACAGCTTTTGGTGGCTACACCTTC
TRBD2	NA	TRBV7-4	TRBJ2-1	CASSPPAASGAQSSYNEQFF	TGTGCCAGCAGCCCCCCGGCGGCTAGCGGTGCCCAGAGCTCCTACAATGAGCAGTTCTTC
NA	NA	TRBV30	TRBJ1-5	CAWNPQGNQPQHF	TGTGCCTGGAACCCCCAGGGGAATCAGCCCCAGCATTTT
TRBD1	NA	TRBV10-3	TRBJ1-5	CAISETGGNQPQHF	TGTGCCATCAGTGAGACAGGGGGCAATCAGCCCCAGCATTTT
NA	NA	TRBV15	TRBJ1-4	CATSSPWDSTNEKLFF	TGTGCCACCAGCAGTCCTTGGGACTCTACTAATGAAAAACTGTTTTTT
NA	NA	TRBV28	TRBJ2-7	CASTSTGNEQYF	TGTGCCAGCACGAGTACAGGGAACGAGCAGTACTTC
TRBD1	NA	TRBV28	TRBJ1-5	CASSPGTARHGKHF	TGTGCCAGCAGCCCTGGGACAGCTCGCCATGGAAAGCATTTT
TRBD2	NA	TRBV5-6	TRBJ2-1	CASRPQREGIDEQFF	TGTGCCAGCCGTCCCCAGCGGGAGGGAATCGATGAGCAGTTCTTC
NA	NA	TRBV14	TRBJ2-7	CASSQDSGLIYEQYF	TGTGCCAGCAGCCAAGATTCTGGACTTATCTACGAGCAGTACTTC
NA	NA	TRBV5-1	TRBJ2-2	CASARGGLTNTGELFF	TGCGCCAGCGCCAGGGGCGGCTTAACGAACACCGGGGAGCTGTTTTTT
NA	NA	TRBV10-1	TRBJ1-1	CASSGGRTLNTEAFF	TGCGCCAGCAGTGGGGGCAGAACCCTGAACACTGAAGCTTTCTTT
NA	NA	TRBV5-1	TRBJ2-2	CASSLASGNLGFGELFF	TGCGCCAGCAGCTTGGCCTCCGGGAACTTAGGATTTGGGGAGCTGTTTTTT